This T cell receptor (beta chain) was profiled in a study of T cells in Graves' hyperthyroidism and ophthalmopathy. Amplified TCR beta CDR3 regions derived from RNA transcripts. Primed by the HTBI set, a first-round RT-PCR was run on the TCR CDR3. TCRdb reprocessed the multiplex PCR reads with MiXCR, giving one entry per CDR3 protein. The sample has more than 300,000 distinct CDR3 sequences; about a sixth are singletons. CDR1 and CDR2 (germline): MGHRA, YSYEKL. The CDR3 covers 15 residues. Trimming took off 4 bases at V and 9 bases at J, with 19 bases between the two ends. Of note for this clonotype: A much larger clone is a single base away; this may be a read error.

The sequence came from a woman between 25 and 40 years old with Graves' hyperthyroidism that later progressed to Graves' ophthalmopathy. The genes are TRBV4-1 and TRBJ1-5, with D possibly TRBD1 on 6 matching bases. Specimen: blood. This CDR3 reads CASSLGGDGYRPQHF. CDR3 DNA: TGCGCCAGCAGCCTAGGGGGAGACGGTTATCGGCCCCAGCATTTT.